The 13 T cell receptor beta chains reported below all come from one sample, sequenced in a study of T cell responses to AZD1222 COVID-19 vaccine (dated by TCRdb to the early 2020s). According to the study, the label for this sample's time point signals: about 28 days (+/-7) after the second vaccine dose. The library was produced with the immunoSEQ multiplex PCR assay. Not all clones reach the TCRdb copy of this immuneACCESS table, which keeps in-frame sequences only. Checked studies attribute under half of the gap to unresolved V genes and leave the rest unexplained. The table for this sample lists 70,000 to 75,000 clones; 87% of them were counted only once. Of the sample, 1% to 1.5% is held by the ten largest clones. Material: peripheral blood, obtained 28 days after the second AZD1222 dose. These receptors came from an adult who received the AZD1222 COVID-19 vaccine.

The V gene is TRBV7-9, the J gene TRBJ1-1; no firm D call. The CDR3 contains 13 residues. Trimming removed 1 base from V and 5 bases from J, with 8 bases in between. Germline V gene sequence: CDR1 SEHNR, CDR2 FQNEAQ (reference sequence). DNA of the CDR3: TGTGCCAGCAGCTTAGGAACCATAACTGAAGCTTTCTTT. Translated, it gives CASSLGTITEAFF.

The chain couples TRBV24-1 to TRBJ1-2; no reliable D call. V shed 2 bases and J shed 7 bases, with 4 bases lying between them. The CDR3 extends over 11 amino acids. Germline CDR1 KGHDR, CDR2 SFDVKD. CDR3 sequence: CATSDSFGYTF. CDR3 in DNA: TGTGCCACCAGTGATTCCTTTGGCTACACCTTC.

This chain joins TRBV12-5 and TRBJ2-3; a weak D match, TRBD1 (6 bases). Germline V gene sequence: CDR1 LGHNT, CDR2 FRNRAP. The CDR3 is 15 amino acids. V lost 1 base, J lost 4 bases, and 12 bases lay in between. The CDR3 sequence is CASGLGDPGADTQYF. DNA of the CDR3: TGTGCTAGTGGTTTGGGGGATCCAGGGGCAGATACGCAGTATTTT.

V gene TRBV24-1 combines with J gene TRBJ2-1, with 14 bases fitting TRBD2. CDR1 and CDR2 from the germline V gene are KGHDR and SFDVKD. The ends lost 5 bases at V and 7 bases at J; junction bases unmatched: 18. The CDR3 has 20 amino acids. CDR3 nucleotide sequence: TGTGCCACCAGTGGGGACCTCCTTACAAGACTAGCGGGAGGGCCGAATGAGCAGTTCTTC. It is translated as CATSGDLLTRLAGGPNEQFF.

CDR3 amino acids: CASSLAGGNTEAFF. CDR3 nucleotide sequence: TGTGCCAGCAGCTTAGCAGGGGGGAACACTGAAGCTTTCTTT. The rearrangement links TRBV7-2 to TRBJ1-1; D is perhaps TRBD1 (6 bases). V was shortened by 0 bases and J by 1 base, with 6 bases between the two germline ends. CDR3 length: 14 residues. In germline, CDR1 is SGHTA, CDR2 FQGNSA.

The chain links TRBV9 to TRBJ1-2, with TRBD1 matching over 7 bases. The CDR3 totals 14 residues. With 3 bases clipped from V and 7 bases from J, the junction kept 9 bases outside the gene matches. Germline CDR1 is SGDLS and CDR2 is YYNGEE. The CDR3 DNA is TGTGCCAGCAGCGCCCGACAGGGCTCGAGTGGCTACACCTTC. Translated, it gives CASSARQGSSGYTF.

CDR3 region: CASSRTSSLGYTF. CDR3 nucleotides: TGTGCCAGCAGCCGTACCTCCTCGTTGGGCTACACCTTC. The chain uses TRBV27 and TRBJ1-2; D not resolved. The germline V gene has CDR1 MNHEY and CDR2 SMNVEV (reference sequence). The CDR3 covers 13 residues. V lost 6 bases to trimming and J lost 8 bases, with 16 bases between them.

This chain links TRBV19 with TRBJ1-1; unclear D gene. Deletions cut 4 bases from V and 2 bases from J, with 8 bases between. The CDR3 consists of 13 residues. Germline V gene lookup returns CDR1 LNHDA and CDR2 SQIVND (reference sequence). The CDR3 sequence: CASSTFGNTEAFF. Written as DNA, the CDR3 is TGTGCCAGTAGTACCTTCGGAAACACTGAAGCTTTCTTT.

V is TRBV7-2 and J is TRBJ2-1; 14 bases fit TRBD2. CDR1 SGHTA and CDR2 FQGNSA come from the germline V gene. Losses at the gene ends were 4 bases for V and 9 bases for J; bases not matched to a gene: 8. This CDR3 is built from 16 residues. The CDR3 region is CASSSLGTSGSTEQFF. CDR3 sequence (DNA): TGTGCCAGCAGCTCCCTAGGGACTAGCGGGAGTACTGAGCAGTTCTTC. Together with reference TRBV7-2 and TRBJ2-1, the CDR3 gives the full variable domain: GAGVSQSPSNKVTEKGKDVELRCDPISGHTALYWYRQSLGQGLEFLIYFQGNSAPDKSGLPSDRFSAERTGGSVSTLTIQRTQQEDSAVYLCASSSLGTSGSTEQFFGPGTRLTVL.

The CDR3 loop is CASSPDGLAGGQETQYF. The CDR3 nucleotides are TGTGCCAGCAGCCCGGACGGACTAGCGGGGGGCCAAGAGACCCAGTACTTC. The chain is built from TRBV4-2 and TRBJ2-5; TRBD2 matches 14 bases. The ends lost 4 bases at V and 1 base at J; junction bases unmatched: 5. The CDR3 is 17 residues long. Germline CDR1 is LGHNA and CDR2 is YNFKEQ.

This chain connects TRBV4-1 to TRBJ1-1; D not resolved. CDR1 is MGHRA, CDR2 YSYEKL, per germline. Trimming left V 4 bases short and J 1 base short, with 7 bases between. CDR3 length: 13 amino acids. The CDR3 sequence is CASSLTPNTEAFF. DNA of the CDR3: TGCGCCAGCAGCCTTACACCGAACACTGAAGCTTTCTTT.

This clone was counted between two and nine times. This chain uses TRBV6-4 with TRBJ2-1, with 8 bases fitting TRBD2. With V trimmed by 0 bases and J by 5 bases, 3 bases remained unmatched. CDR1 is MRHNA and CDR2 is SNTAGT in the germline V gene. The length of the CDR3 is 15 residues. Here the CDR3 reads CASSDSSGSHNEQFF. CDR3 DNA sequence: TGTGCCAGCAGTGACTCGAGCGGGAGCCACAATGAGCAGTTCTTC.

This chain links TRBV25-1 with TRBJ1-2; D not certain. This CDR3 is 11 amino acids long. Trimming left V 8 bases short and J 5 bases short, with 9 bases between. From germline, CDR1 is MGHDK and CDR2 SYGVNS. The CDR3 nucleotides read TGTGCCAGCTCCGTTTTTTATGGCTACACCTTC. This gives the protein CASSVFYGYTF.